Below are 3 T cell receptor beta chains sequenced from a single sample in a study of regulatory T cells in long-lasting Graves disease. As for time point: newly diagnosed GD, antithyroid drugs for less than 3 months. PBMC RNA was the source of the TCR library. The TCR beta library used iRepertoire HTBI primers with Arm-PCR amplification of CDR3. A single record per CDR3 protein comes from TCRdb applying MiXCR to the multiplex PCR reads. The repertoire holds 450,000 to 600,000 distinct CDR3 sequences, with around 15% as singletons. These data were also filed under a second study, of T cells in Graves' hyperthyroidism and ophthalmopathy.

The source material was peripheral blood mononuclear cells (PBMCs), sampled at new diagnosis, from a patient treated with antithyroid drugs. These receptor sequences come from a man aged 35 to 55 with Graves disease.

The sample holds a few counts of this clonotype. The V gene is TRBV29-1, the J gene TRBJ2-7; 7 bases agree with TRBD2. The V and J ends lost 6 bases and 2 bases, in that order; junction bases with no gene match: 7. This CDR3 contains 13 residues. Germline loops: CDR1 SQVTM, CDR2 ANQGSEA. The CDR3 region has the DNA TGCAGCGTCCAATCGGGGGGAACCTACGAGCAGTACTTC. Its translation is CSVQSGGTYEQYF.

The rearrangement joins TRBV2 to TRBJ2-7; 11 bases map to TRBD1. The CDR3 runs to 14 residues. Germline lookup yields CDR1 SNHLY and CDR2 FYNNEI. Trimming cost V 6 bases and J 7 bases; bases outside gene matches: 8. As DNA, the CDR3 is TGTGCCAGCAGCAGAGGGACAGGGGGAGAGGAGCAGTACTTC. Protein sequence: CASSRGTGGEEQYF. The full variable domain, in which reference TRBV2 and TRBJ2-7 provide the parts outside the CDR3, is EPEVTQTPSHQVTQMGQEVILRCVPISNHLYFYWYRQILGQKVEFLVSFYNNEISEKSEIFDDQFSVERPDGSNFTLKIRSTKLEDSAMYFCASSRGTGGEEQYFGPGTRLTVT.

The sample holds many counts of this clonotype. The junction departs from germline at one end; a sequencing error may be responsible. The V gene is TRBV29-1, the J gene TRBJ1-1; TRBD1 aligns across 9 bases. This CDR3 is built from 12 residues. Germline V gene sequence: CDR1 SQVTM, CDR2 ANQGSEA. CDR3 protein: CSVVGGQGQAFF. CDR3 in DNA: TGCAGTGTTGTGGGGGGACAGGGCCAGGCTTTCTTT.